This is a list of T cell receptor beta chains from one sample in a study of blood T cell repertoires in COVID-19. Produced via immunoSEQ multiplex PCR; TCRdb's table is partial and in-frame only. The sample records under 250,000 clones, about four fifths being singletons. Sequencing used peripheral blood. These TCRs come from a woman aged 70-85 years with acute or convalescent COVID-19. The CDR3 runs from the conserved cysteine through the conserved F or W. D genes are given only for firm matches. The size of a clone is reported for some rows only, either as once, few or many, or as a class for expanded clones.

CASSPFWDREAFF	TGTGCCAGCTCCCCGTTTTGGGACAGGGAAGCTTTCTTT	.	TRBV18	TRBD1	TRBJ1-1	13
CASSPGGIGAGNTIYF	TGTGCCAGCAGCCCTGGAGGGATTGGGGCTGGAAACACCATATATTTT	.	TRBV5-4	.	TRBJ1-3	16
CASSQELATNEKLFF	TGTGCCAGCAGCCAAGAACTTGCAACTAATGAAAAACTGTTTTTT	.	TRBV4-2	.	TRBJ1-4	15
CASGRTSGTGNEQFF	TGCGCCAGCGGACGGACTAGCGGGACCGGCAATGAGCAGTTCTTC	.	TRBV10-2	TRBD2	TRBJ2-1	15
CATSLTAGTSGNEQFF	TGTGCCACCAGCCTCACTGCAGGGACTAGCGGTAATGAGCAGTTCTTC	.	TRBV15	TRBD2	TRBJ2-1	16
CASSQTANYGYTF	TGTGCCAGCAGCCAAACAGCAAACTATGGCTACACCTTC	.	TRBV3-1/TRBV3-2	.	TRBJ1-2	13
CASSLAGQVSEQYF	TGTGCCAGCAGCTTAGCGGGACAGGTCTCCGAGCAGTACTTC	.	TRBV7-2	TRBD1	TRBJ2-7	14
CASSIVSGTGVYEQYF	TGTGCCAGTAGTATAGTATCTGGGACAGGGGTCTACGAGCAGTACTTC	.	TRBV19	TRBD1	TRBJ2-7	16
CASSVGEANTEAFF	TGTGCCAGCAGCGTAGGAGAAGCGAACACTGAAGCTTTCTTT	few	TRBV9	.	TRBJ1-1	14
CATSAKDREHGYTF	TGTGCCACCAGTGCCAAGGACAGGGAGCATGGCTACACCTTC	.	TRBV24-1	TRBD1	TRBJ1-2	14
CASRPGGGDGGYEQYF	TGTGCCAGCAGGCCCGGAGGGGGCGACGGAGGTTACGAGCAGTACTTC	.	TRBV28	.	TRBJ2-7	16
CASSLDLAGNYGYTF	TGTGCCAGCAGCTTAGATTTGGCAGGGAATTATGGCTACACCTTC	many	TRBV7-8	.	TRBJ1-2	15